This TCR beta chain was recorded in a study of blood T cell repertoires in COVID-19. Turning to the study itself: Spain, Italy and the United States supplied samples that represented acute and convalescent COVID-19. PBMCs, B-cell-depleted T cells, or T cells were the source of the cDNA or gDNA that made up the material.

Germline V CDR1 and CDR2: SEHNR, FQNEAQ (reference sequence). The V segment lost 5 bases and the J segment 4 bases; nucleotides outside the gene matches: 16. The CDR3 sequence is 17 residues long. In the study's own analysis: Estimates of nucleated cell counts were drawn from the amplification of reference gene primers. TCRdb's copy holds only in-frame clones and misses some; the assay was immunoSEQ multiplex PCR. V, J and clone size derive from that table, while D and trimming were established from the DNA sequence. The table has some 200,000 clones, 88% seen once; the top ten hold 6%. The V and J genes are TRBV7-9 and TRBJ1-1, with 7 nucleotides matching TRBD1. The clonotype comes from a man aged 35-49 years with active or convalescent COVID-19. The material sequenced was peripheral blood. This CDR3 is CASSPDRVPRVGTEAFF. In DNA, the CDR3 is TGTGCCAGCAGCCCCGACAGGGTTCCTCGGGTGGGCACTGAAGCTTTCTTT.